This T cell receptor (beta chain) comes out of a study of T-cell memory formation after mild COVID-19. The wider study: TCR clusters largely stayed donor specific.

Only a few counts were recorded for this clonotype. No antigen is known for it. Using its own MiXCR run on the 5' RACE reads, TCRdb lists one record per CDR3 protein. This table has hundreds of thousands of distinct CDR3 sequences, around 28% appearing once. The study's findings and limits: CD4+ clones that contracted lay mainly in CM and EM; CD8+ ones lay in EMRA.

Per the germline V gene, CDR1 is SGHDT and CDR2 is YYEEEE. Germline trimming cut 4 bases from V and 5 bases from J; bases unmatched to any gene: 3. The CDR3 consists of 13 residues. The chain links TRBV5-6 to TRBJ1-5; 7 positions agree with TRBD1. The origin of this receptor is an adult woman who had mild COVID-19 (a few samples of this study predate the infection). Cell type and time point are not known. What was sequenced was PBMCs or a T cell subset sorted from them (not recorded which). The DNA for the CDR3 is TGTGCCAGCAGCATGACAGGGCATCAGCCCCAGCATTTT. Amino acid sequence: CASSMTGHQPQHF.